Following are 8 T cell receptor beta chains from one sample sequenced in a study of T cells in Graves' hyperthyroidism and ophthalmopathy (dated by TCRdb to the late 2010s). The library was built by means of multiplex PCR. The run used an Illumina HiSeq 2000. The TCR beta CDR3 regions were amplified from the RNA transcripts. The first round of RT-PCR for the TCR CDR3 was performed with the HTBI primer set and the Qiagen OneStep RT-PCR kit. TCRdb handled the public reads itself, with Q25 trimming in fastp and clone calling in MiXCR, and kept productive beta chains. Entries are consolidated by CDR3 protein sequence, retaining the most common genes and DNA. Present in this sample are approximately 360,000 distinct CDR3 sequences, about 15% of which were seen just once. The ten largest make up roughly a quarter of the sample. The sequenced sample was blood. The source is a woman in her late teens or twenties with Graves' hyperthyroidism that later progressed to Graves' ophthalmopathy.

A word on this clonotype: Germline and junction disagree at one end, which may indicate a read error. The V call is TRBV10-3, the J call TRBJ2-3, with 13 bases that match TRBD2. The CDR3 consists of 17 residues. The V gene's germline CDR1 is ENHRY and CDR2 SYGVKD. The CDR3 here is CTISEGLAGSGADTQYF. CDR3 DNA: TGTACCATCAGTGAGGGACTAGCGGGGTCAGGAGCAGATACGCAGTATTTT.

The rearrangement links TRBV3-1 to TRBJ2-2; possible D gene TRBD2, 6 bases. With 3 bases removed from V and 2 bases from J, the gap between germline ends came to 10 bases. From germline, CDR1 is LGHDT and CDR2 YNNKEL (reference sequence). The CDR3 consists of 15 residues. CDR3 in amino acids: CASSQAGPNTGELFF. CDR3 DNA: TGTGCCAGCAGCCAGGCGGGACCCAACACCGGGGAGCTGTTTTTT.

This clonotype showed up many times. The genes are TRBV28 and TRBJ2-1; 8 nucleotides align to TRBD2. Germline V gene lookup returns CDR1 MDHEN and CDR2 SYDVKM. The trim removed 1 base at V and 4 bases at J, leaving 6 bases unmatched. The CDR3 runs to 16 residues. CDR3 sequence (DNA): TGTGCCAGCAGTTTATTTCGGGGGGGGAAGTACAATGAGCAGTTCTTC. This gives the protein CASSLFRGGKYNEQFF.

This clonotype was observed a few times. The chain joins TRBV6-1 to TRBJ1-3, with D uncertain. Between the trimmed V and J ends, which lost 6 bases and 0 bases, there was a span of 15 bases. Germline CDR1 and CDR2: MNHNS and SASEGT. The CDR3 loop spans 16 amino acids. CDR3 nucleotides: TGTGCCAGCAGGGCCCTTCAGGCTCACTCTGGAAACACCATATATTTT. Protein: CASRALQAHSGNTIYF.

The DNA of the CDR3 is TGTGCCAGCAGCCTGGTGTACAATGAGCAGTACTTC. It codes for CASSLVYNEQYF. V usage is TRBV5-6 and J usage is TRBJ2-7; D gene ambiguous. CDR3 length equals 12 residues. CDR1 is SGHDT and CDR2 is YYEEEE in the germline V gene. Deletions cut 4 bases from V and 7 bases from J, with 12 bases between.

This clonotype was observed many times. This chain joins TRBV5-6 and TRBJ2-2; D call uncertain. The V gene's germline CDR1 is SGHDT and CDR2 YYEEEE. V was pared by 0 bases and J by 4 bases, with 10 bases between. The CDR3 totals 15 residues. CDR3 nucleotides: TGTGCCAGCAGCTTGGTTGCCAGGCCCACCGGGGAGCTGTTTTTT. It codes for CASSLVARPTGELFF.

The genes are TRBV6-1 and TRBJ1-2; TRBD1 might be the D (5 bases). CDR3 size: 12 residues. Germline V gene sequence: CDR1 MNHNS, CDR2 SASEGT. Trimming pared 7 bases from V and 4 bases from J, leaving 10 bases between. The CDR3 here is CASNSQGYGYTF. Written as DNA, the CDR3 is TGTGCCAGCAATTCCCAGGGCTATGGCTACACCTTC.

This clonotype was recorded many times. V is TRBV12-3 or TRBV12-4 and J is TRBJ1-2; possible D gene TRBD1, 6 bases. With 7 bases removed from V and 6 bases from J, the gap between germline ends came to 12 bases. CDR3 size: 12 residues. CDR3 sequence: CASTSPGDGYTF. The CDR3 DNA reads as TGTGCCAGCACCTCTCCAGGGGATGGCTACACCTTC.